This TCR beta chain stems from a study of T cell responses to AZD1222 COVID-19 vaccine (dated by TCRdb to the early 2020s). Regarding the research as a whole: AZD1222 recipients given second doses at about 4 weeks or at about 12 weeks were pooled, since spike-specific TCR depth and breadth were not found to differ between the two schedules. A total of over 230 trial participants underwent TCR sequencing, of whom roughly 210 had received two doses of AZD1222 and 26 had received two doses of the MenACWY control vaccine. Trial participants were enrolled by age into 18-55, 56-69 and 70-plus year subgroups, with approximately 150, 30 and 60 TCR-sequenced participants respectively. The paper's findings and limits, for the study overall: Most participants were white British and females outnumbered males, and the authors suggested that clonal diversity may have been underestimated. Because no day 14 peak-response samples were available, repertoires were characterized only after the peak T cell response. The vaccine-associated CD4 TCRs covered the entire spike protein, and the dominant responses fell in regions 160-218 and 743-854. Only 5 to 7 AZD1222 recipients were SARS-CoV-2 seropositive at baseline, limiting conclusions about previously exposed vaccinees. In the small 56-69-year group, the increase in depth fell short of significance, most likely because of low power. Nearly half of unique spike-specific TCRs reportedly recognized epitopes outside regions mutated in the B.1.351 and B.1.1.7 variants. Spike-specific TCR breadth and depth rose significantly after two AZD1222 doses compared with day 0 and with MenACWY recipients.

Per the publication, the time point label means: baseline before first vaccination. Vaccinee samples came from UK trials COV001 and COV002, including a single-blind randomized controlled phase 2/3 trial of AZD1222 (ChAdOx1 nCoV-19) in healthy adults. Trial participant PBMC samples were collected at day 0 and day 28 after the second dose for TCRbeta chain sequencing. The CDR3 regions of human TCRbeta chains were subjected to immunosequencing. As for the authors' bioinformatics: TCRs in the repertoires were matched against a reference library of SARS-CoV-2-specific TCRs that had been generated with the MIRA antigen-specificity platform. Breadth was defined as the fraction of unique TCRs that were SARS-CoV-2-associated. Depth was defined as the fraction of total T cells that were SARS-CoV-2-associated. Using the MIRA data, every spike-specific TCR was mapped to the spike region that the TCR reacted to and assigned to either a CD4 or a CD8 class. Log10-transformed breadth and depth values were compared by one-way ANOVA with Sidak's multiple comparisons tests. The table was pulled from immuneACCESS by TCRdb, which kept in-frame rearrangements only. Such tables lose some clones; where checked, under half of the loss comes from unresolved V genes, and the rest has no known cause. That table gives V, J and clone size, and the DNA gave D and trimming. The sample data list over 95,000 clones, and roughly nine tenths of these were observed just once. The ten largest account for 4% to 5.5% of the sample.

V loses 0 bases, J loses 5 bases, and the germline ends lie 13 bases apart. The CDR3 holds 14 amino acids from the cysteine to the phenylalanine. The entry retains the CDR3 DNA only, 42 bases that are in frame from base 1. CDR1 GTSNPN and CDR2 SVGIG were looked up in the germline V gene (reference sequence). Turning to this clone: It has no known antigen specificity. It has no much larger one-base neighbor in the sample; base qualities were not kept.

Sequenced here: peripheral blood, sampled on day 0 of AZD1222 vaccination. The chain employs TRBV30 and TRBJ2-5; D gene: possibly TRBD2, on 5 matching bases. The TCR originated in an adult in good health. The CDR3 region: CAWSVSGSGETQYF. The DNA is as follows: TGTGCCTGGAGTGTATCGGGGTCGGGGGAGACCCAGTACTTC.